This T cell receptor (beta chain) emerged from a study of cytomegalovirus exposure and HLA in healthy donors. CDR1 is SEHNR, CDR2 FQNEAQ, per germline (reference sequence). CDR3 length equals 14 residues. The V and J ends lost 4 bases and 4 bases respectively, with 10 bases between them. It was with 60 Vbeta and 13 Jbeta primers that the PCR ran. The protocol was immunoSEQ multiplex PCR, while the TCRdb copy is restricted to in-frame clones and leaves out a portion. The sample's table shows roughly 120,000 clones. Regarding this clone: The sample holds other DNA sequences that translate to the same CDR3.

Source material: PBMCs. The clonotype comes from a man aged 25-45 years in good health and CMV-seronegative. This chain joins TRBV7-9 and TRBJ1-4; D not certain. The CDR3 spells CASSSLRGNEKLFF. CDR3 DNA: TGTGCCAGCAGCTCACTTCGGGGTAATGAAAAACTGTTTTTT.